This T cell receptor delta chain emerged from a study of gamma-delta chains in newborns, infants, children. Overall study: Innate gammadelta T cells reportedly expand polyclonally right after birth, driven by microbial exposure, per the title.

On this clone: One junction end disagrees with the germline gene, perhaps due to a read error.

TCRdb reprocessed the reads using CATT. The sample records roughly 5,000 delta-chain clones, about 2.9% being singletons. Sequencing used blood. The clonotype comes from a child who was a newborn, infant or young child, either healthy, febrile or measles-vaccinated (not recorded which).

In nucleotides, the CDR3 is TGTGCCTGTGACACGATCCGACTCTCTGGTGGATACGAGGTCCCCTGGGACACTCGACAGATGTTTTTC. Its protein product is CACDTIRLSGGYEVPWDTRQMFF. This chain links TRDV2 with TRDJ3; TRDD3 matches at 7 bases. The length of the CDR3 is 23 residues. Germline V gene lookup returns CDR1 GEAIGNYY and CDR2 EKD.